The entry below describes one T cell receptor (beta chain). The antigen is unknown. The donors (healthy individuals) were bone marrow donors. These data belong to a study of cytomegalovirus exposure and HLA in healthy donors. The study's findings and limits: In a later analysis, a missense DCLRE1C variant was linked to TCR beta V- and J-gene trimming. What a later analysis reportedly showed was that an Asian-associated ancestry cluster had fewer N-insertions than the roughly 670-donor mean.

PCR was performed using 60 Vbeta and 13 Jbeta primers. The data were produced by immunoSEQ multiplex PCR, yet TCRdb's version contains in-frame clones alone and is incomplete. The sample records under 200,000 clones, about 76% being singletons. This sequence was found in a male donor in good health and CMV-seropositive. Specimen: PBMCs.

CDR3 region: CASSPLSAGATEAFF. The CDR3, as DNA: TGCGCCAGCAGCCCCCTATCGGCAGGGGCGACTGAAGCTTTCTTT. This sequence joins TRBV4-1 and TRBJ1-1; tentatively, D is TRBD1 (6 bases). Trimming left V 4 bases short and J 5 bases short, with 17 bases between. Looked up from germline, CDR1 is MGHRA and CDR2 is YSYEKL. The CDR3 runs to 15 residues.